This TCR beta chain was sequenced during a study of T cell clones after liver transplantation. Study-wide context: Three of eight recipients were HCV-positive; others had non-autoimmune, non-viral indications.

Unstimulated PBMCs were sorted into CD3+CD4+ and CD3+CD8+ populations. V was clipped by 10 bases and J by 0 bases, with 18 bases between them. The CDR3 has 15 residues. Germline CDR1 is SNHLY and CDR2 is FYNNEI. The repertoire was sequenced with immunoSEQ multiplex PCR; TCRdb's copy has only in-frame clones and lacks some. The profile covers roughly 100,000 clones, with under 90% appearing a single time and about 2.8% taken by the ten largest. This clone was picked up one time. The sample here was CD4+ T cells from blood, taken approximately 43 months after liver transplant. The chain links TRBV2 to TRBJ1-1, with D tentatively TRBD1 (5 bases). The origin of this receptor is a human patient who received a liver transplant. A share of the T cells may be of graft donor origin. The CDR3 coding sequence is TGTGCCACCCTAGAAAGGGGACTAATGAACACTGAAGCTTTCTTT. The encoded protein is CATLERGLMNTEAFF.